The 26 T cell receptor beta chains below were found in one sample sequenced in a study of blood T cell repertoires in COVID-19. Repertoires were generated with immunoSEQ multiplex PCR, while TCRdb's copy carries only in-frame clones and drops some. Of more than 200,000 clones in the sample, 80% to 90% were seen once. Sequenced sample: peripheral blood. Receptors were obtained from a man in his fifties or sixties with COVID-19, enrolled during active disease.

The V call is TRBV4-2, the J call TRBJ1-3; TRBD1 might be the D (6 bases). From germline, CDR1 is LGHNA and CDR2 YNFKEQ. The V gene lost 5 bases and the J gene lost 4 bases, with 18 bases spanning the gap. The CDR3 is 16 residues long. The CDR3: CASSVRDTGTGNTIYF. CDR3 nucleotide sequence: TGTGCCAGCAGCGTCCGGGACACAGGAACAGGAAACACCATATATTTT.

This clone was observed a handful of times. The chain combines TRBV6-6 with TRBJ1-5; D is possibly TRBD1 (5 bases). Trimming took off 6 bases at V and 5 bases at J, with 14 bases between the two ends. Per the germline V gene, CDR1 is MNHNY and CDR2 is SVGAGI (reference sequence). This CDR3 has 14 residues. CDR3 amino acids: CASSSTGSYQPQHF. The CDR3 bases are TGTGCCAGCAGCTCCACAGGATCCTATCAGCCCCAGCATTTT.

This clone was seen only once. V is TRBV3-1 (or the pseudogene TRBV3-2) and J is TRBJ2-1; 15 bases line up with TRBD2. V lost 0 bases and J lost 3; bases outside the gene matches: 6. The CDR3 covers 19 residues. Germline CDR1 is LGHDT and CDR2 is YNNKEL (reference sequence). CDR3 coding DNA: TGTGCCAGCAGCCAAGATCCCGGACTAGCGGGAGGGGACTACAATGAGCAGTTCTTC. As protein: CASSQDPGLAGGDYNEQFF.

J is TRBJ2-7 and V is TRBV4-1; D may be TRBD2 (6 bases). The length of the CDR3 is 14 residues. In germline, CDR1 is MGHRA, CDR2 YSYEKL. Trimming stripped 3 bases from V and 0 bases from J, with 9 bases between. The CDR3 protein is CASSQGDFSYEQYF. The CDR3 bases are TGCGCCAGCAGCCAGGGGGACTTCTCCTACGAGCAGTACTTC.

The sample holds a few counts of this clone. The chain recombines TRBV5-1 with TRBJ1-2; 7 bases are a match to TRBD1. V shed 4 bases and J 3 bases; nucleotides not matched to a gene: 15. Per the germline V gene, CDR1 is SGHRS and CDR2 is YFSETQ. This CDR3 spans 17 amino acids. Written as DNA, the CDR3 is TGCGCCAGCAGCCTCTGGACAGGTCCGACCAGTCACTATGGCTACACCTTC. Translating it yields CASSLWTGPTSHYGYTF.

The genes are TRBV5-4 and TRBJ2-7, with 12 bases matching TRBD2. This CDR3 has 15 amino acids. The V segment lost 5 bases and the J segment 1 base; nucleotides outside the gene matches: 4. Germline V gene lookup returns CDR1 SGHNT and CDR2 YYREEE (reference sequence). The CDR3 reads CASRPGTSGSYEQYF. CDR3 coding DNA: TGTGCCAGCAGACCCGGGACTAGCGGGTCCTACGAGCAGTACTTC.

The J gene is TRBJ2-7, the V gene TRBV28; D unresolved. This CDR3 region has 13 residues. Germline V CDR1 and CDR2: MDHEN, SYDVKM. Trimming left V 2 bases short and J 1 base short, with 6 bases between. The CDR3 DNA follows: TGTGCCAGCAGTTTACCACAGTCCTACGAGCAGTACTTC. Translating it yields CASSLPQSYEQYF.

The CDR3 reads CASSPQGPGLAGHNEQFF. CDR3 bases: TGTGCCAGCAGCCCACAGGGCCCGGGACTAGCGGGACACAATGAGCAGTTCTTC. This chain connects TRBV7-3 to TRBJ2-1; 13 bases line up with TRBD2. J was trimmed by 5 bases and V by 5 bases; bases with no gene match: 12. Germline V CDR1 and CDR2: SGHTA, FQGTGA. The length of the CDR3 is 18 residues. The entire variable domain, with the rest obtained from reference TRBV7-3 and TRBJ2-1, is as follows: GAGVSQTPSNKVTEKGKYVELRCDPISGHTALYWYRQSLGQGPEFLIYFQGTGAADDSGLPNDRFFAVRPEGSVSTLKIQRTERGDSAVYLCASSPQGPGLAGHNEQFFGPGTRLTVL.

The chain has TRBV2 and TRBJ2-3; 8 positions match TRBD1. The CDR3 contains 15 residues. The V segment lost 5 bases and the J segment 1 base; nucleotides outside the gene matches: 5. The V gene's germline CDR1 is SNHLY and CDR2 FYNNEI. The CDR3 region is CASSSQGVGTDTQYF. The CDR3 DNA follows: TGTGCCAGCAGTTCACAGGGGGTGGGCACAGATACGCAGTATTTT.

This clone was seen more than once but under ten times. The chain carries TRBV25-1 and TRBJ1-1; D gene unclear. In germline, CDR1 is MGHDK, CDR2 SYGVNS. The CDR3 runs to 12 residues. Trimming took 2 bases from V and 2 from J, leaving 3 bases between them. CDR3 sequence: CASSEPNTEAFF. DNA of the CDR3: TGTGCCAGCAGTGAACCAAACACTGAAGCTTTCTTT. The full variable domain, with the rest looked up from reference TRBV25-1 and TRBJ1-1, is EADIYQTPRYLVIGTGKKITLECSQTMGHDKMYWYQQDPGMELHLIHYSYGVNSTEKGDLSSESTVSRIRTEHFPLTLESARPSHTSQYLCASSEPNTEAFFGQGTRLTVV.

The CDR3 spells CASSLPGTGFIEQYF. The CDR3 DNA sequence: TGTGCCAGCAGCCTTCCTGGGACAGGGTTTATCGAGCAGTACTTC. This chain joins TRBV5-4 and TRBJ2-7, with 9 bases lining up with TRBD1. The trim removed 4 bases at V and 6 bases at J, leaving 11 bases unmatched. This CDR3 contains 15 residues. Germline V gene sequence: CDR1 SGHNT, CDR2 YYREEE (reference sequence).

The J gene is TRBJ2-5, the V gene TRBV7-8; D is perhaps TRBD2 (5 bases). V was cut by 2 bases and J by 0 bases, with 16 bases left in between. Germline V lookup: CDR1 SGHVS, CDR2 FQNEAQ. The CDR3 runs 17 residues. CDR3 loop: CASSLPSEGEYQETQYF. CDR3 in DNA: TGTGCCAGCAGCTTACCCTCCGAGGGAGAGTACCAAGAGACCCAGTACTTC.

This clone was counted a few times. This chain joins TRBV18 and TRBJ2-7; 7 bases agree with TRBD1. Germline trimming cut 5 bases from V and 4 bases from J; bases unmatched to any gene: 2. Germline V gene data show CDR1 as KGHSH and CDR2 as LQKENI. The CDR3 covers 12 residues. In DNA, the CDR3 is TGTGCCAGCTCAACGACAGGGTACGAGCAGTACTTC. This sequence encodes CASSTTGYEQYF. The complete variable domain, with remaining parts taken from reference TRBV18 and TRBJ2-7, reads NAGVMQNPRHLVRRRGQEARLRCSPMKGHSHVYWYRQLPEEGLKFMVYLQKENIIDESGMPKERFSAEFPKEGPSILRIQQVVRGDSAAYFCASSTTGYEQYFGPGTRLTVT.

The rearrangement uses TRBV3-1 (or the pseudogene TRBV3-2) and TRBJ2-7; TRBD2 is a possible D gene (5 bases). V was clipped by 1 base and J by 2 bases, with 12 bases between them. This CDR3 comprises 15 residues. Germline CDR1 and CDR2: LGHDT and YNNKEL (reference sequence). Here the CDR3 DNA reads TGTGCCAGCAGCCAAGGGGTTGGTAGCGCCTACGAGCAGTACTTC. Protein product: CASSQGVGSAYEQYF.

The chain combines TRBV19 with TRBJ1-6, with TRBD1 as a possible D gene (6 bases). The CDR3 has 14 residues. Trimming removed 4 bases from V and 12 bases from J, with 16 bases in between. Germline V CDR1 and CDR2: LNHDA, SQIVND (reference sequence). CDR3 in DNA: TGTGCCAGTAGTACCGCTGCAGGGGTAGGACCCCTCCACTTT. This gives the protein CASSTAAGVGPLHF.

This chain uses TRBV9 with TRBJ2-2; D is unclear. The CDR3 runs to 13 residues. The germline V gene encodes CDR1 SGDLS and CDR2 YYNGEE. V lost 0 bases to trimming and J lost 4 bases, with 4 bases between them. CDR3 sequence reads: CASSVAITGELFF. The CDR3 nucleotides are TGTGCCAGCAGCGTAGCTATCACCGGGGAGCTGTTTTTT.

This clone was picked up one time. V and J are TRBV4-2 and TRBJ1-2; 7 bases are a match to TRBD1. The CDR3 consists of 16 residues. CDR1 is LGHNA, CDR2 YNFKEQ, per germline. J gave up 5 bases and V 0 bases, and 9 bases lay outside the gene matches. The CDR3 DNA is TGTGCCAGCAGCCAAGAAGGGTTCGGGACAGCTTATGGCTACACCTTC. This codes for CASSQEGFGTAYGYTF.

This clone counts as medium-sized (0.01 to 0.1%). The chain carries TRBV9 and TRBJ2-4; 10 bases map to TRBD2. Germline V gives CDR1 SGDLS, CDR2 YYNGEE. The V segment lost 0 bases and the J segment 9 bases; nucleotides outside the gene matches: 9. The CDR3 extends over 16 amino acids. Here the CDR3 reads CASSVGEAGGPGIQYF. The CDR3 nucleotides are TGTGCCAGCAGCGTAGGCGAAGCGGGAGGGCCTGGCATTCAGTACTTC.

This clone was counted a single time. The V and J genes are TRBV5-8 and TRBJ2-5, with a tentative D call TRBD2 (5 bases). From germline, CDR1 is SGHTS and CDR2 YDEGEE. The CDR3 sequence is 14 residues long. V lost 4 bases to trimming and J lost 1 base, with 11 bases between them. The CDR3 spells CASSGRAVQETQYF. For the CDR3, the DNA is TGTGCCAGCAGCGGGAGAGCCGTCCAAGAGACCCAGTACTTC.

V is TRBV7-7 and J is TRBJ1-5; TRBD1 is a possible D gene (6 bases). Per germline, CDR1 SSHAT and CDR2 FNYEAQ (reference sequence). There are 15 residues in the CDR3. V lost 7 bases, J lost 4 bases, and 17 bases lay in between. The CDR3 bases are TGTGCCAGCATAGACAGGCACCCGCATAATCAGCCCCAGCATTTT. This translates into CASIDRHPHNQPQHF.

The V and J genes are TRBV19 and TRBJ2-5; possibly TRBD2 for D (6 bases). The CDR3 runs to 15 residues. The V end was cut by 4 bases, the J end by 0 bases, with 12 bases between. The germline CDR1 and CDR2 sequences are LNHDA and SQIVND (reference sequence). CDR3 sequence reads: CASSKVLAHQETQYF. CDR3 DNA: TGTGCCAGTAGTAAGGTCCTAGCGCACCAAGAGACCCAGTACTTC.

The chain combines TRBV10-2 with TRBJ2-5, with a possible D match to TRBD2 (5 bases). CDR1 and CDR2 from the germline V gene are WSHSY and SAAADI. The CDR3 has 13 residues. The V and J ends lost 3 bases and 1 base respectively, with 6 bases between them. CDR3 loop: CASSETSQETQYF. In DNA, the CDR3 is TGCGCCAGCAGTGAAACTAGCCAAGAGACCCAGTACTTC.

V usage is TRBV7-2 and J usage is TRBJ2-7, with D tentatively TRBD1 (6 bases). CDR1 is SGHTA and CDR2 is FQGNSA in the germline V gene. The V end lost 1 base, the J end lost 5 bases, and 15 bases lay between the germline ends. There are 15 residues in the CDR3. This chain's CDR3 is CASSLVAGAPHEQYF. The CDR3 DNA is TGTGCCAGCAGCTTAGTCGCAGGGGCCCCCCACGAGCAGTACTTC.

The J gene is TRBJ2-5, the V gene TRBV5-4; tentatively, D is TRBD2 (6 bases). Trimming pared 4 bases from V and 0 bases from J, leaving 19 bases between. This CDR3 comprises 17 residues. Germline assignment: CDR1 SGHNT and CDR2 YYREEE (reference sequence). The CDR3 protein is CASSKALGAGNQETQYF. The CDR3 DNA reads TGTGCCAGCAGCAAGGCCCTGGGAGCGGGTAACCAAGAGACCCAGTACTTC.

This clone came up a few times. This chain uses TRBV7-9 with TRBJ1-6, with 10 nucleotides matching TRBD1. Germline CDR1 SEHNR, CDR2 FQNEAQ (reference sequence). V was pared by 4 bases and J by 7 bases, with 1 base of the junction left unmatched. This CDR3 has 14 residues. CDR3 protein: CASSSGQGNSPLHF. Here the CDR3 DNA reads TGTGCCAGCAGCTCGGGACAGGGGAATTCACCCCTCCACTTT.

The chain links TRBV18 to TRBJ2-2; no clear D gene. Germline loops: CDR1 KGHSH, CDR2 LQKENI. CDR3 length: 15 amino acids. The V gene lost 1 base and the J gene lost 0 bases, with 6 bases spanning the gap. The CDR3 protein is CASSPLVTNTGELFF. The CDR3 nucleotides read TGTGCCAGCTCACCACTTGTCACGAACACCGGGGAGCTGTTTTTT.